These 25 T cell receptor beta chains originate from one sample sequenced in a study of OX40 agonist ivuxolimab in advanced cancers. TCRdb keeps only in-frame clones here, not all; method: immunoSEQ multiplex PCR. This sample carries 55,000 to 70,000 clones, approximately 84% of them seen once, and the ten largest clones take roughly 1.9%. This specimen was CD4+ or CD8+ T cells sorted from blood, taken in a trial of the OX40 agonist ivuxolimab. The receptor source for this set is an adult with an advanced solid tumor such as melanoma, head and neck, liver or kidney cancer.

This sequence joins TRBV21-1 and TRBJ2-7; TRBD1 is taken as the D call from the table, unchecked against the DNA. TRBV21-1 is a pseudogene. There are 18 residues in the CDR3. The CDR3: CASSHPGTAARHTYEQYF. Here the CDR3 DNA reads TGTGCCAGCAGCCATCCGGGGACAGCGGCACGTCATACCTACGAGCAGTACTTC.

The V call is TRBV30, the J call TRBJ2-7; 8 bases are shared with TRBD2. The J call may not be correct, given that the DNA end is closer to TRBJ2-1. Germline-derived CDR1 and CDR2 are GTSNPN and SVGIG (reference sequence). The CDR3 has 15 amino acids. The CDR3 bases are TGTGCCTGGAGTGCCGGGACTAGTGTAAGAAATGAGCAGTTCTTC. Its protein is CAWSAGTSVRNEQFF.

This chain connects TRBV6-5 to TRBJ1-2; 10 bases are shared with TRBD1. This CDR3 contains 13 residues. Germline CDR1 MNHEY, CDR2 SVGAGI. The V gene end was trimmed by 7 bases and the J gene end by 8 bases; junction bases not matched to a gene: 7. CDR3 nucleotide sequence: TGTGCCAGCAAGACAGGGGGCGGGCGCGGCTACACCTTC. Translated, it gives CASKTGGGRGYTF.

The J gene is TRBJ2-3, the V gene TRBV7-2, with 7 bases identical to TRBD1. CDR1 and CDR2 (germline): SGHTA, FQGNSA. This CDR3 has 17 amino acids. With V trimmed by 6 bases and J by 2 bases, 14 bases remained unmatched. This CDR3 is CASSYLKTGTNTDTQYF. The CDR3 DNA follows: TGTGCCAGCAGTTATCTAAAGACAGGGACCAACACAGATACGCAGTATTTT.

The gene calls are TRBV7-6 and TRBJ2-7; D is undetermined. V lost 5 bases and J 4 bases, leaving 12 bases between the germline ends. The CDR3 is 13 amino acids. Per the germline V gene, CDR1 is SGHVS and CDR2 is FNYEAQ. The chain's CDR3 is CASSPVPGYEQYF. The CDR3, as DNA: TGTGCCAGCAGCCCCGTCCCTGGGTACGAGCAGTACTTC.

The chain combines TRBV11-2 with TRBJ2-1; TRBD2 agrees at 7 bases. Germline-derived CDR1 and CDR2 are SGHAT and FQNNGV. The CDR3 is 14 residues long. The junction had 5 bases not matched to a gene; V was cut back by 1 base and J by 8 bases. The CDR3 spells CASSLAWGGDEQFF. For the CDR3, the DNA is TGTGCCAGCAGCTTAGCCTGGGGGGGGGATGAGCAGTTCTTC.

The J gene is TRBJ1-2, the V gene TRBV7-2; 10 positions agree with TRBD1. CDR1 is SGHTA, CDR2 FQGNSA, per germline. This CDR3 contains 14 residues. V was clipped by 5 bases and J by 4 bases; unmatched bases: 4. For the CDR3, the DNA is TGTGCCAGCAGCCGGGACAGGGGTATCTATGGCTACACCTTC. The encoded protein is CASSRDRGIYGYTF.

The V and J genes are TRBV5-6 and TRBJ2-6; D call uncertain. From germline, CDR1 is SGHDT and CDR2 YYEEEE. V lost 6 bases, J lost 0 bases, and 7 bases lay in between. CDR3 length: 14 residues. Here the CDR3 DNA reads TGTGCCAGCACCCGCCCCTCTGGGGCCAACGTCCTGACTTTC. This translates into CASTRPSGANVLTF.

DNA of the CDR3: TGTGCCAGCTCACCAGACAGGAGCATCAACGAGCAGTACTTC. Translated: CASSPDRSINEQYF. The chain combines TRBV18 with TRBJ2-7; maybe TRBD1 (6 bases). With 2 bases removed from V and 5 bases from J, the gap between germline ends came to 13 bases. The V gene's germline CDR1 is KGHSH and CDR2 LQKENI. The CDR3 sequence is 14 residues long. Variable domain in full (rest from reference TRBV18 and TRBJ2-7): NAGVMQNPRHLVRRRGQEARLRCSPMKGHSHVYWYRQLPEEGLKFMVYLQKENIIDESGMPKERFSAEFPKEGPSILRIQQVVRGDSAAYFCASSPDRSINEQYFGPGTRLTVT.

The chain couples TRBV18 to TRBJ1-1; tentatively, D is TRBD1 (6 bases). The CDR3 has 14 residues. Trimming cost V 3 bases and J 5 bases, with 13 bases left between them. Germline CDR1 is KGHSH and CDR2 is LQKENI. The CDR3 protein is CASSPGGAVTEAFF. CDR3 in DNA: TGTGCCAGCTCACCGGGGGGGGCGGTTACTGAAGCTTTCTTT.

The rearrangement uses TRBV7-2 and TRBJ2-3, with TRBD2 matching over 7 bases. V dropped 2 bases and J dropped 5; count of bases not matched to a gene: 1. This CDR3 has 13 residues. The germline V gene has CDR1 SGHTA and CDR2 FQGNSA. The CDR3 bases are TGTGCCAGCAGCTTACAGCGGGGAGATACGCAGTATTTT. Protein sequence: CASSLQRGDTQYF.

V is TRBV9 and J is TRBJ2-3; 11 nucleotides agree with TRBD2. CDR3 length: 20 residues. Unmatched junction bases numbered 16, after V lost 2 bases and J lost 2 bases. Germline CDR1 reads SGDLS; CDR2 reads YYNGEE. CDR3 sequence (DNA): TGTGCCAGCAGCGTTTTTCCGACTAGCGGGACCCTACGTATCACAGATACGCAGTATTTT. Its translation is CASSVFPTSGTLRITDTQYF.

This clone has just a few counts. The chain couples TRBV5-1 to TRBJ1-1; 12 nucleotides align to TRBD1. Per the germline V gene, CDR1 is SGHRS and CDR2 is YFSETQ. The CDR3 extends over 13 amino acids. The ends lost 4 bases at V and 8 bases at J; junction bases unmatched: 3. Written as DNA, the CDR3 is TGCGCCAGCAGCCCCGGGACAGGGGGCGAAGCTTTCTTT. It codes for CASSPGTGGEAFF.

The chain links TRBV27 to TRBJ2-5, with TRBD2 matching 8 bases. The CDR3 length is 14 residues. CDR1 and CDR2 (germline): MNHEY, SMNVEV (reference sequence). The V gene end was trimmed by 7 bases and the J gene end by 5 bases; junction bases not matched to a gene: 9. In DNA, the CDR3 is TGTGCCAGCACCCTCGGGCGGGAGGCGGAGACCCAGTACTTC. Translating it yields CASTLGREAETQYF.

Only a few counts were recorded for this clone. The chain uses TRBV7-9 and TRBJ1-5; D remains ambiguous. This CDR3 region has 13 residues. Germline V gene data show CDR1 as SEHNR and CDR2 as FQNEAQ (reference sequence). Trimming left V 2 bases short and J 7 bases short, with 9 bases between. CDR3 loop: CASSLSGGQPQHF. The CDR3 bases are TGTGCCAGCAGCTTATCGGGAGGACAGCCCCAGCATTTT.

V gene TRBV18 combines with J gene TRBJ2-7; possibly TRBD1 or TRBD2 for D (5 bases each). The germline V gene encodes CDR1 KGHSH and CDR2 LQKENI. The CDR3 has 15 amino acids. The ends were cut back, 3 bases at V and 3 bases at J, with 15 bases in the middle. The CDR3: CASSPMGPTLYEQYF. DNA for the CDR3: TGTGCCAGCTCACCCATGGGACCTACTCTCTACGAGCAGTACTTC.

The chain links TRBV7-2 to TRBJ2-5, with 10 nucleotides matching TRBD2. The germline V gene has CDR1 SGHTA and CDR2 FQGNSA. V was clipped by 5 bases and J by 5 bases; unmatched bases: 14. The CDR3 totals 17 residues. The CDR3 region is CASSLGSSGGARETQYF. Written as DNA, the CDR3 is TGTGCCAGCAGCCTCGGGTCGAGCGGGGGGGCCCGGGAGACCCAGTACTTC.

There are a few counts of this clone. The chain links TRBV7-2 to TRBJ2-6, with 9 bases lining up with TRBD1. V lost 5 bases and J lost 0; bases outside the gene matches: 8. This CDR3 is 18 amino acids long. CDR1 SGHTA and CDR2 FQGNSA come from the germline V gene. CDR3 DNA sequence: TGTGCCAGCAGCGATCGGGGACAGGGAGGCTCTGGGGCCAACGTCCTGACTTTC. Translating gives CASSDRGQGGSGANVLTF.

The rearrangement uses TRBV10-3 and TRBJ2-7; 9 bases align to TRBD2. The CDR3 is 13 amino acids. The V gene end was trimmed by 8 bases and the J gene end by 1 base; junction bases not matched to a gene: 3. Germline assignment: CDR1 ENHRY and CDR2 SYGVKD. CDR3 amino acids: CAIRTSVSYEQYF. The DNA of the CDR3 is TGTGCCATCCGGACTAGCGTTTCCTACGAGCAGTACTTC.

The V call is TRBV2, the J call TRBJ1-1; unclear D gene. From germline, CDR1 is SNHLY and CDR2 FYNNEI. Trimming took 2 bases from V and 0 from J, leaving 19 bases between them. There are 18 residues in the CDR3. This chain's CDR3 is CASSEMYITGRMNTEAFF. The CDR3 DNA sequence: TGTGCCAGCAGTGAAATGTATATCACCGGGCGGATGAACACTGAAGCTTTCTTT.

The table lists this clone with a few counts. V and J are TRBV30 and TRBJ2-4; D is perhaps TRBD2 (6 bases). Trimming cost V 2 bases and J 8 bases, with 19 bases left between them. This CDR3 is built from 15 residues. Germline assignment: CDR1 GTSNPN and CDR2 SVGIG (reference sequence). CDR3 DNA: TGTGCCTGGAGTCCACCCCCCCTGGAGGGTGACATTCAGTACTTC. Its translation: CAWSPPPLEGDIQYF. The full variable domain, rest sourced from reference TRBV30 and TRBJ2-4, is SQTIHQWPATLVQPVGSPLSLECTVEGTSNPNLYWYRQAAGRGLQLLFYSVGIGQISSEVPQNLSASRPQDRQFILSSKKLLLSDSGFYLCAWSPPPLEGDIQYFGAGTRLSVL.

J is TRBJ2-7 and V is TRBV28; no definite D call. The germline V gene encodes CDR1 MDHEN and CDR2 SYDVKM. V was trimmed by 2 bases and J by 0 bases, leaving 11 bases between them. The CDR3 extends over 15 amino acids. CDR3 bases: TGTGCCAGCAGTTTAGGGCCCCCGAGCTCCTACGAGCAGTACTTC. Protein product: CASSLGPPSSYEQYF.

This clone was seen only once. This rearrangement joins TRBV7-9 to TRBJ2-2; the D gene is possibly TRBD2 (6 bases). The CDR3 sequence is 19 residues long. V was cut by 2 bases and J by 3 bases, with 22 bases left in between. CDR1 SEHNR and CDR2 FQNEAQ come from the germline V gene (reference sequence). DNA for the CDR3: TGTGCCAGCAGCTTAATCTCCCCCGGGGGAGGAGGGGACACCGGGGAGCTGTTTTTT. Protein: CASSLISPGGGGDTGELFF. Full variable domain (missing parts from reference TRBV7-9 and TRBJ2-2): DTGVSQNPRHKITKRGQNVTFRCDPISEHNRLYWYRQTLGQGPEFLTYFQNEAQLEKSRLLSDRFSAERPKGSFSTLEIQRTEQGDSAMYLCASSLISPGGGGDTGELFFGEGSRLTVL.

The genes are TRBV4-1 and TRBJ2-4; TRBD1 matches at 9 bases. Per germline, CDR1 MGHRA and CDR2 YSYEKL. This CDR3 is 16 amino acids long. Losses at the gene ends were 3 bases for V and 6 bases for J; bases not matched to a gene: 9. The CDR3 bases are TGCGCCAGCAGCCAGGGTGAGGACAGGGGTGTAAACATTCAGTACTTC. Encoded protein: CASSQGEDRGVNIQYF.

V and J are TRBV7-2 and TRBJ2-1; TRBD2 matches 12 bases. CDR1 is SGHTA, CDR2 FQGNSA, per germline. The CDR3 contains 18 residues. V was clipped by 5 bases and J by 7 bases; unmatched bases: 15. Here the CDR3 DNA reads TGTGCCAGCAGCGCCTACCTAGCGGGAGGGGGAGCTCGGAATGAGCAGTTCTTC. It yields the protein CASSAYLAGGGARNEQFF.